This entry lists 10 T cell receptor beta chains sequenced from one sample in a study of blood T cell repertoires in COVID-19. Clones were read by immunoSEQ multiplex PCR, and TCRdb kept only the in-frame ones, dropping some. The sample lists 100,000 to 150,000 clones, around nine tenths seen once, with approximately 1.2% in the top ten. Sequencing was performed on peripheral blood. The receptors originated from a woman aged 80 or older with acute or convalescent COVID-19.

This chain uses TRBV18 with TRBJ2-5, with TRBD1 identical over 7 bases. There are 16 residues in the CDR3. V shed 0 bases, J shed 2 bases, and the junction held 6 bases outside the gene matches. The V gene's germline CDR1 is KGHSH and CDR2 LQKENI. The CDR3 region is CASSPPNRGKQETQYF. In DNA form, the CDR3 reads TGTGCCAGCTCACCACCGAACAGGGGCAAACAAGAGACCCAGTACTTC.

The rearrangement links TRBV18 to TRBJ2-3; tentatively, D is TRBD1 (6 bases). V was trimmed by 4 bases and J by 4 bases, leaving 12 bases between them. Germline V CDR1 and CDR2: KGHSH, LQKENI. The CDR3 loop spans 14 amino acids. The CDR3 loop is CASSRGPSSDTQYF. The CDR3 DNA reads as TGTGCCAGCTCACGGGGGCCTAGTTCAGATACGCAGTATTTT.

The count of this clone is one. The chain uses TRBV9 and TRBJ2-3; a weak D match, TRBD1 (6 bases). CDR3 length equals 14 residues. CDR1 SGDLS and CDR2 YYNGEE come from the germline V gene. V was pared by 0 bases and J by 4 bases, with 9 bases between. The CDR3: CASSVEGVPDTQYF. The CDR3 region has the DNA TGTGCCAGCAGCGTAGAGGGGGTGCCAGATACGCAGTATTTT.

The chain has TRBV6-1 and TRBJ1-4; D possibly corresponds to TRBD1 (5 bases). This CDR3 is built from 15 residues. CDR1 is MNHNS, CDR2 SASEGT, per germline. The germline V and J ends were trimmed by 2 bases and 4 bases, with 11 bases remaining between them. Here the CDR3 reads CASSEHQGGNEKLFF. DNA for the CDR3: TGTGCCAGCAGTGAACACCAGGGTGGTAATGAAAAACTGTTTTTT.

This clone was picked up one time. V and J are TRBV19 and TRBJ2-2, with TRBD1 matching over 7 bases. The length of the CDR3 is 18 residues. The V gene's germline CDR1 is LNHDA and CDR2 SQIVND (reference sequence). The V and J ends lost 10 bases and 1 base, in that order; junction bases with no gene match: 18. The CDR3 coding sequence is TGTGCCACCCACCGGGACAGTCAGTCCAAGAAGAACACCGGGGAGCTGTTTTTT. Residues: CATHRDSQSKKNTGELFF.

This chain connects TRBV5-1 to TRBJ2-3; D might be TRBD1 (5 bases). This CDR3 has 16 amino acids. The germline CDR1 and CDR2 sequences are SGHRS and YFSETQ. The ends were cut back, 2 bases at V and 1 base at J, with 14 bases in the middle. The CDR3 here is CASSFGQGPGTDTQYF. The CDR3 DNA is TGCGCCAGCAGCTTCGGCCAGGGCCCCGGCACAGATACGCAGTATTTT.

The rearrangement links TRBV4-1 to TRBJ1-1, with D perhaps TRBD1 (5 bases). The CDR3 extends over 16 amino acids. Trimming stripped 1 base from V and 0 bases from J, with 12 bases between. Germline-derived CDR1 and CDR2 are MGHRA and YSYEKL. In nucleotides, the CDR3 is TGCGCCAGCAGCCAAGCGGCAGGGATTATGAACACTGAAGCTTTCTTT. It encodes CASSQAAGIMNTEAFF.

V gene TRBV7-8 combines with J gene TRBJ2-7; D unclear. In germline, CDR1 is SGHVS, CDR2 FQNEAQ. V lost 1 base and J lost 1, with 8 bases in between. The CDR3 extends over 14 amino acids. CDR3 region: CASSLGVRSYEQYF. The CDR3 DNA follows: TGTGCCAGCAGCTTAGGTGTCAGGTCCTACGAGCAGTACTTC.

The chain joins TRBV21-1 to TRBJ2-2; the table's D call, TRBD2, has no DNA check behind it. TRBV21-1 is given as a pseudogene. The CDR3 is 16 amino acids. The CDR3 coding sequence is TGTGCCAGCACCCCCGGGGGGGGCGTTGGCACCGGGGAGCTGTTTTTT. This encodes CASTPGGGVGTGELFF.

This clone was seen just once. The chain employs TRBV9 and TRBJ2-1; unclear D gene. The ends were cut back, 1 base at V and 7 bases at J, with 9 bases in the middle. This CDR3 comprises 13 residues. Germline CDR1 is SGDLS and CDR2 is YYNGEE. CDR3 residues: CASSVRVDNEQFF. The CDR3, as DNA: TGTGCCAGCAGCGTACGGGTTGATAATGAGCAGTTCTTC. The variable domain in full, completed from reference TRBV9 and TRBJ2-1, reads DSGVTQTPKHLITATGQRVTLRCSPRSGDLSVYWYQQSLDQGLQFLIQYYNGEERAKGNILERFSAQQFPDLHSELNLSSLELGDSALYFCASSVRVDNEQFFGPGTRLTVL.